This T cell receptor (beta chain) is from a study of blood T cell repertoires in COVID-19. The length of the CDR3 is 14 residues. The V end was cut by 3 bases, the J end by 3 bases, with 9 bases between. Germline CDR1 reads MDHEN; CDR2 reads SYDVKM. The data were produced by immunoSEQ multiplex PCR, yet TCRdb's version contains in-frame clones alone and is incomplete. The sample yields 210,000 or so clones, 80% seen once. This sequence was found in a woman aged 40 to 50 with acute COVID-19. Sample: PBMCs or T cells enriched from blood (not recorded which). The chain recombines TRBV28 with TRBJ1-5; no clear D gene. The CDR3 bases are TGTGCCAGCAGTTTCCCACTCCTCAATCAGCCCCAGCATTTT. Translated: CASSFPLLNQPQHF.